The 14 T cell receptor beta chains in this list originate from one sample, sequenced in a study of response to subunit inactivated influenza vaccine. TCRdb re-called the RT-PCR reads through MiXCR, storing one row per CDR3 protein. The table shows just under 550,000 distinct CDR3 sequences, with roughly 23% occurring only once. These records were also assigned to another study, of T cells expressing NK-cell markers. That study reports: Libraries used 5'RACE template switching adding universal primer site and UMIs.

The starting material was CD4+ T cells sorted from PBMCs, obtained roughly 13 days after vaccination. The receptors stem from a man in his fifties who received an inactivated influenza vaccine.

This chain connects TRBV9 to TRBJ2-1, with TRBD1 identical over 10 bases. Germline V gives CDR1 SGDLS, CDR2 YYNGEE. V shed 5 bases and J 6 bases; nucleotides not matched to a gene: 5. This CDR3 region has 14 residues. In DNA form, the CDR3 reads TGTGCCAGCAGTATCAGGACAGGGGGCAATGAGCAGTTCTTC. This translates into CASSIRTGGNEQFF.

This sequence joins TRBV20-1 and TRBJ2-7; 11 nucleotides line up with TRBD2. Germline V gene data show CDR1 as DFQATT and CDR2 as SNEGSKA (reference sequence). The V and J ends lost 3 bases and 3 bases, in that order; junction bases with no gene match: 7. The CDR3 is made up of 15 amino acids. The chain's CDR3 is CSASQTSGGSYEQYF. The CDR3, as DNA: TGCAGTGCTAGCCAAACTAGCGGGGGAAGCTACGAGCAGTACTTC.

This clonotype turned up a few times. The rearrangement joins TRBV12-3 or TRBV12-4 to TRBJ2-5; D possibly matches TRBD1 or TRBD2 (6 bases each). V lost 6 bases and J 5 bases, leaving 16 bases between the germline ends. The CDR3 length is 14 residues. The CDR3 protein is CASSPGAIRETQYF. The CDR3 DNA reads as TGTGCCAGCAGCCCGGGGGCAATAAGGGAGACCCAGTACTTC.

This clonotype was seen only a few times. V is TRBV6-5 and J is TRBJ2-5, with a tentative D call TRBD2 (5 bases). Trimming took off 4 bases at V and 1 base at J, with 7 bases between the two ends. This CDR3 has 13 amino acids. Germline CDR1 MNHEY, CDR2 SVGAGI. The CDR3 spells CASSFGVQETQYF. The CDR3 bases are TGTGCCAGCAGTTTCGGGGTCCAAGAGACCCAGTACTTC.

The chain recombines TRBV7-2 with TRBJ1-1, with a possible D match to TRBD1 (5 bases). The germline V gene encodes CDR1 SGHTA and CDR2 FQGNSA. V lost 4 bases, J lost 6 bases, and 15 bases lay in between. This CDR3 has 14 residues. As DNA, the CDR3 is TGTGCCAGCAGCTACGCCGGGGCCAGGTCTGAAGCTTTCTTT. Translated: CASSYAGARSEAFF.

This clonotype occurred many times. This sequence joins TRBV20-1 and TRBJ1-1, with 10 positions matching TRBD1. The CDR3 totals 14 residues. The germline V gene has CDR1 DFQATT and CDR2 SNEGSKA (reference sequence). V shed 1 base and J 1 base; nucleotides not matched to a gene: 0. As DNA, the CDR3 is TGCAGTGCTAGAGGGGACAGGGGGAACACTGAAGCTTTCTTT. Translated: CSARGDRGNTEAFF.

The gene calls are TRBV19 and TRBJ2-7, with no clear D. The CDR3 length is 14 residues. Trimming left V 3 bases short and J 5 bases short, with 14 bases between. The V gene's germline CDR1 is LNHDA and CDR2 SQIVND (reference sequence). The CDR3, as DNA: TGTGCCAGTAGTATTATTCTGGGCGGCGACGAGCAGTACTTC. Translating gives CASSIILGGDEQYF. The full variable domain, its missing parts supplied by reference TRBV19 and TRBJ2-7, is DGGITQSPKYLFRKEGQNVTLSCEQNLNHDAMYWYRQDPGQGLRLIYYSQIVNDFQKGDIAEGYSVSREKKESFPLTVTSAQKNPTAFYLCASSIILGGDEQYFGPGTRLTVT.

The chain employs TRBV5-1 and TRBJ1-5, with 7 bases matching TRBD1. Trimming at V came to 0 bases and at J to 5 bases, leaving 14 bases not matched to a gene. Germline assignment: CDR1 SGHRS and CDR2 YFSETQ. The CDR3 runs to 18 residues. The CDR3 loop reads CASSLVSGKTGRHQPQHF. CDR3 sequence (DNA): TGCGCCAGCAGCTTGGTATCTGGGAAGACAGGGCGACATCAGCCCCAGCATTTT.

This clonotype was observed a few times. The gene calls are TRBV14 and TRBJ2-7, with D unresolved. V lost 0 bases to trimming and J lost 4 bases, with 7 bases between them. The germline V gene encodes CDR1 SGHDN and CDR2 FVKESK. The CDR3 sequence is 13 residues long. Here the CDR3 reads CASSQDHSYEQYF. The CDR3, as DNA: TGTGCCAGCAGCCAAGATCACAGTTACGAGCAGTACTTC. The full variable domain, completed using reference TRBV14 and TRBJ2-7, is EAGVTQFPSHSVIEKGQTVTLRCDPISGHDNLYWYRRVMGKEIKFLLHFVKESKQDESGMPNNRFLAERTGGTYSTLKVQPAELEDSGVYFCASSQDHSYEQYFGPGTRLTVT.

This clonotype has just a few counts. The V call is TRBV12-3 or TRBV12-4, the J call TRBJ2-3; 7 bases map to TRBD2. V dropped 4 bases and J dropped 2; count of bases not matched to a gene: 6. This CDR3 has 15 amino acids. CDR3 sequence: CASSWAGVSTDTQYF. DNA of the CDR3: TGTGCCAGCAGTTGGGCGGGAGTGTCCACAGATACGCAGTATTTT.

This clonotype has just a few counts. The gene calls are TRBV7-2 and TRBJ2-3, with D perhaps matching TRBD1 (7 bases). CDR1 is SGHTA, CDR2 FQGNSA, per germline. This CDR3 spans 17 amino acids. V dropped 1 base and J dropped 0 bases, with 14 bases sitting between them. The CDR3: CASSLVRGVWSTDTQYF. In nucleotides, the CDR3 is TGTGCCAGCAGCTTAGTCAGGGGGGTTTGGAGCACAGATACGCAGTATTTT.

This clonotype was counted many times. The rearrangement links TRBV7-9 to TRBJ2-2; no definite D call. Germline CDR1 is SEHNR and CDR2 is FQNEAQ (reference sequence). Trimming stripped 4 bases from V and 1 base from J, with 7 bases between. This CDR3 spans 14 amino acids. The chain's CDR3 is CASSSPWNTGELFF. The CDR3 DNA follows: TGTGCCAGCAGCTCCCCCTGGAACACCGGGGAGCTGTTTTTT. Together with reference TRBV7-9 and TRBJ2-2, the CDR3 gives the full variable domain: DTGVSQNPRHKITKRGQNVTFRCDPISEHNRLYWYRQTLGQGPEFLTYFQNEAQLEKSRLLSDRFSAERPKGSFSTLEIQRTEQGDSAMYLCASSSPWNTGELFFGEGSRLTVL.

This clonotype was seen at least ten times. This CDR3 reads CASKLTGVTGELFF. In nucleotides, the CDR3 is TGTGCCAGCAAATTAACAGGGGTCACCGGGGAGCTGTTTTTT. This chain links TRBV2 with TRBJ2-2; 7 nucleotides agree with TRBD1. Trimming removed 7 bases from V and 4 bases from J; junction bases left unmatched: 6. The CDR3 totals 14 residues. Germline V gene data show CDR1 as SNHLY and CDR2 as FYNNEI.

This clonotype was detected ten times or more. This sequence joins TRBV7-2 and TRBJ2-5; 7 bases are a match to TRBD1. J gave up 3 bases and V 5 bases, and 3 bases lay outside the gene matches. The CDR3 totals 13 residues. The germline V gene encodes CDR1 SGHTA and CDR2 FQGNSA. This CDR3 reads CASSRDRKETQYF. DNA for the CDR3: TGTGCCAGCAGCAGGGACAGAAAAGAGACCCAGTACTTC.